This T cell receptor (beta chain) was documented in a study of beta chain features in type 1 diabetes. Study details: Patients shared similar age, gender and cell yields with healthy donors. Findings and limits, study-wide: All four CD4+ subsets from Type 1 diabetes patients carried moderately but significantly shorter TCRB CDR3s. Whether HLA type affects TCRB rearrangement stayed undetermined in the present work.

Since all of the isolated RNA was reverse transcribed, expressed TCRB transcripts were what got sequenced. Roughly 3.5 million reads per sample were averaged for naive, central memory and regulatory samples. Sequenced by immunoSEQ multiplex PCR; TCRdb stores in-frame clones only, minus some. Of more than 250,000 clones in the sample, approximately 25% were seen once. Germline values: CDR1 SGHNT, CDR2 YYREEE (reference sequence). CDR3 length: 11 amino acids. This clone was observed a few times. Its matching antigen is unknown. At one boundary the junction diverges from the germline segment, which might be a read error.

What was sequenced was naive CD4+ T cells from blood. The chain is built from TRBV5-4 and TRBJ1-1; TRBD1 matches 8 bases. This clonotype originated in a woman aged 25-40 years with type 1 diabetes. Here the CDR3 reads CASSLGDRRFF. The CDR3 DNA sequence: TGTGCCAGCAGCTTGGGGGACAGGCGGTTTTTT.